This TCR beta chain derives from a study of cytomegalovirus exposure and HLA in healthy donors. About the research overall: Clustering assigned approximately 78% of the roughly 380 genotyped donors to the Caucasian-associated ancestry cluster. Study observations and caveats: Common viral pathogens were later found to be apparently linked to several of the most significant clusters.

The CDR3 extends over 14 amino acids. Per the germline V gene, CDR1 is LNHDA and CDR2 is SQIVND (reference sequence). With 1 base removed from V and 6 bases from J, the gap between germline ends came to 12 bases. Vbeta (60) and Jbeta (13) primers were used in the PCR. The table came from immunoSEQ multiplex PCR; TCRdb's copy has only in-frame clones and leaves some out. The table lists roughly 34,000 clones. On this clone itself: Its antigen is not identified.

V is TRBV19 and J is TRBJ1-2; D is undetermined. Sequenced input: PBMCs. The receptor's source is a man aged 35-49 years in good health and CMV-seronegative. The CDR3 DNA reads as TGTGCCAGTAGTATAGCGAACAGAGCCGATGGCTACACCTTC. This codes for CASSIANRADGYTF.